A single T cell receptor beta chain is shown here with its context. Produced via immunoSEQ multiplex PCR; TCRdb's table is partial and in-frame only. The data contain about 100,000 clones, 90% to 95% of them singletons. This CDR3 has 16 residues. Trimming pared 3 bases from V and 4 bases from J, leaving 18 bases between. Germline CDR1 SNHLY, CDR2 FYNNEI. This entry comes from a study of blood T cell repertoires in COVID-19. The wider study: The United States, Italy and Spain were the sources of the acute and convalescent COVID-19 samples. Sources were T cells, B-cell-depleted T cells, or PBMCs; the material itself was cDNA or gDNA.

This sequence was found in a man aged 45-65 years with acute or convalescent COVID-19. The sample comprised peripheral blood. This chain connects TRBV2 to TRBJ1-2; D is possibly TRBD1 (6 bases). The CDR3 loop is CASSDVRAGTIYGYTF. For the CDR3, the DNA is TGTGCCAGCAGTGATGTGAGGGCCGGGACAATCTATGGCTACACCTTC.